This T cell receptor (beta chain) emerged from a study of tissue T cells after allogeneic stem cell transplantation. This CDR3 has 13 residues. CDR1 and CDR2 (germline): SGHSN, HYEKVE. V shed 0 bases, J shed 5 bases, and the junction held 1 base outside the gene matches. The protocol was immunoSEQ multiplex PCR, while the TCRdb copy is restricted to in-frame clones and leaves out a portion. Counted here are about 1,900 clones, under 55% occurring once; the ten biggest clones make up about a quarter. The time point is: mouse harvest day 7 after allogeneic transplant. The graft held 10^6 splenic CD5+ T cells and 10^7 T-cell-depleted bone marrow cells. B6 (H2b) cells into BALB/c (H2d) mice; tissues taken at day 7 or 14. Study-wide points: The study did not identify alloreactive or antigen-specific tissue TCRs, and some clones might be persisting host cells.

A note on this clone: What it binds is not known. Gene names and germline refer to mouse. Coverage ceases 1 residue before the CDR3 finishes, and the germline J gene fills in the end.

The source material was spleen. The chain carries TRBV12-1 and TRBJ2-4, with 7 positions matching TRBD2. This TCR derives from a female BALB/c mouse given C57BL/6 T cells with graft-versus-host disease after an allogeneic hematopoietic cell transplant. This CDR3 reads CASSLVGGNTLYF. CDR3 DNA (partial): TGTGCCAGCTCTCTCGTGGGGGGAAACACCTTGTAC. Full variable domain (remainder filled in from reference TRBV12-1 and TRBJ2-4): DSGVVQSPRHIIKEKGGRSVLTCIPISGHSNVVWYQQTLGKELKFLIQHYEKVERDKGFLPSRFSVQQFDDYHSEMNMSALELEDSAMYFCASSLVGGNTLYFGAGTRLSVL.